This T cell receptor (beta chain) was recovered during a study of blood T cell repertoires in COVID-19. The method was immunoSEQ multiplex PCR; TCRdb's version includes in-frame clones alone and lacks a portion of them. Of about 140,000 clones listed, roughly 89% were seen once; the top ten hold more than 3.5%. The sequenced sample consisted of peripheral blood. This TCR derives from a middle-aged woman with acute or convalescent COVID-19.

CDR3 sequence reads: CASSLGGLAGAGELFF. The DNA for the CDR3 is TGTGCCAGCAGCTTGGGGGGACTAGCGGGAGCCGGGGAGCTGTTTTTT. This sequence joins TRBV5-4 and TRBJ2-2; 14 nucleotides match TRBD2. Germline CDR1 reads SGHNT; CDR2 reads YYREEE (reference sequence). The CDR3 has 16 residues. V was clipped by 0 bases and J by 6 bases; unmatched bases: 1.